These T cell receptor delta chains were read from a single sample in a study of gamma-delta T cells after stem cell transplantation. TCRdb re-called clones from the RT-PCR reads using CATT. The repertoire has 2,000 to 2,500 delta-chain clones, around 20% of them found once; the top ten carry 8.6%. Sequenced input: gamma-delta T cells. All receptors derive from a human donor. It is not recorded whose cells these are; they may come from a transplant donor. Each CDR3 is given with its conserved first and last residue. The order of the fields is D gene, clone size, V gene, J gene, CDR3 DNA, CDR3 protein. D genes are given only for firm matches. Some rows mark clone size as missing; the rest say once, few, many or name a class of expanded clone.

TRDD3	few	TRDV3	TRDJ1	TGTGCCTTTAGAGGAGCTGGGGGATACGAGGGTGAGGTCATCTTT	CAFRGAGGYEGEVIF
TRDD3	-	TRDV1	TRDJ1	TGTGCTCTTGGTGTGATGGGGCTACAATACTGGGGACCCCCACGGGGCGATAAACTCATCTTT	CALGVMGLQYWGPPRGDKLIF
TRDD3	-	TRDV1	TRDJ2	TGTGCTCTTGGGGCGGCCTCCCTGGGGGATACTTTGACAGCACAACTCTTCTTT	CALGAASLGDTLTAQLFF
TRDD3	few	TRDV2	TRDJ3	TGTGCCTGTGACATACTGGGGGCCTGGGACACCCTCCATATTTTTTTC	CACDILGAWDTLHIFF
TRDD3	-	TRDV2	TRDJ3	TGTGCCTGTGACACGATGGGGGATCGCCGCTCCTGGGACACCCGACAGATGTTTTTC	CACDTMGDRRSWDTRQMFF
TRDD3	few	TRDV2	TRDJ3	TGTGCCTGTGACACCTGGGGGATACGCTGGGACACCCGACAGATGTTTTTC	CACDTWGIRWDTRQMFF
-	few	TRDV1	TRDJ2	TGTGCTCTTGGGATCCTAAGCTTCGTTGGCCGTCCGGCTTTCGTACCTACTCCCGACCCCCCTTTGACAGCACAACTCTTCTTT	CALGILSFVGRPAFVPTPDPPLTAQLFF
-	medium-sized	TRDV1	TRDJ1	TGTGCTCTTGGGGGCTCTACGAGCTGGGGATCCTACACCGATAAACTCATCTTT	CALGGSTSWGSYTDKLIF
TRDD3	-	TRDV1	TRDJ1	TGTGCTCTTGGGGAACCGTCACACCTCGTACTGGGGGATACCCCGACGTACACCGATAAACTCATCTTT	CALGEPSHLVLGDTPTYTDKLIF
TRDD3	large	TRDV2	TRDJ3	TGTGCCTGTGACCCCGCACTGGGGGATACTTACGCATCCTGGGACACCCGACAGATGTTTTTC	CACDPALGDTYASWDTRQMFF
TRDD3	-	TRDV1	TRDJ1	TGTGCTCTTGGTGGGTCGGGGAATCTATGTGGGGGATCAATCCTGATGACCCAGTACACCGATAAACTCATCTTT	CALGGSGNLCGGSILMTQYTDKLIF
TRDD3	medium-sized	TRDV2	TRDJ1	TGTGCCTGTGACAGCTGGGGGAACACCGATAAACTCATCTTT	CACDSWGNTDKLIF
-	-	TRDV1	TRDJ1	TGTGCTCTTGGGGGGCCTCGTCCTTCCTACCCTCCTGGGGGATATTCAAGCGATAAACTCATCTTT	CALGGPRPSYPPGGYSSDKLIF
-	large	TRDV2	TRDJ3	TGTGCCTGTGACCCAATTCTCGCCTGGGACACCCGACAGATGTTTTTC	CACDPILAWDTRQMFF
-	few	TRDV2	TRDJ2	TGTGCCTGTGACACCGAGGTGGTTCCAGCCCAACCCTTCTTC	CACDTEVVPAQPFF
TRDD3	few	TRDV2	TRDJ3	TGTGCCTGTGACACACTGGGGGATACCTGGGACACCCGACATATGTTTTTC	CACDTLGDTWDTRHMFF
TRDD3	medium-sized	TRDV2	TRDJ3	TGTGCCTGTGACACGGTACTGGGGGAACCCGCGAGCTCCTGGGACACCCGACAGATGTTTTTC	CACDTVLGEPASSWDTRQMFF
-	few	TRDV3	TRDJ1	TGTGCCTGTCATTCCTACCGCTGGGGGAGGTACACCGATAAACTCATCTTT	CACHSYRWGRYTDKLIF
TRDD3	-	TRDV1	TRDJ1	TGTGCTCTTGGGGAACTCCGGAAGGCCTTCCCCTTTGTACTGGGGGGAGGGTCCGATAAACTCATCTTT	CALGELRKAFPFVLGGGSDKLIF
-	few	TRDV3	TRDJ1	TGTGCCTTTGGGACCCATCCTACTGTACTGGGTTGCGATAAACTCATCTTT	CAFGTHPTVLGCDKLIF
TRDD3	-	TRDV2	TRDJ3	TGTGCCTGTGACACCTGGGGGATCCCTAGCTCCTGGGACACCCGACAGATGTTTTTC	CACDTWGIPSSWDTRQMFF
TRDD3	few	TRDV2	TRDJ3	TGTGCCTGTGACTTACTGGGGGATACGCGCCACTCCTGGGACACCCGACAGATGTTTTTC	CACDLLGDTRHSWDTRQMFF
TRDD3	few	TRDV2	TRDJ1	TGTGCCTGTGACACGAGTACTGGGGGAAGAGGTAAACTCATCTTT	CACDTSTGGRGKLIF
TRDD3	large	TRDV2	TRDJ3	TGTGCCTGTGACACCGCAGGGGGATTATCCTGGGACACCCGACAGATGTTTTTC	CACDTAGGLSWDTRQMFF
TRDD3	few	TRDV1	TRDJ2	TGTGCTCTTGGGGACCTCCTAAACTGGGGGATAGTGGCGACAGCACAACTCTTCTTT	CALGDLLNWGIVATAQLFF
TRDD3	few	TRDV1	TRDJ1	TGTGCTCTTGGGGAACTCACCCCGTTCCCCATGGGGGATACCGATAAACTCATCTTT	CALGELTPFPMGDTDKLIF
-	few	TRDV3	TRDJ2	TGTGCCTTTGGGGGGGACTGGGAACCAGCACAACTCTTCTTT	CAFGGDWEPAQLFF
-	-	TRDV1	TRDJ1	TGTGCTCTTGGGGAACCGGGACATCCTACAAGGGAACGGAGGATATCCGATAAACTCATCTTT	CALGEPGHPTRERRISDKLIF
TRDD3	-	TRDV3	TRDJ2	TGTGCCTTCCCGGGGGACCTACTGGTACTGGGGGATACGGGCACAGCACAACTCTTCTTT	CAFPGDLLVLGDTGTAQLFF
TRDD3	-	TRDV2	TRDJ3	TGTGCCTGTGACACCGTAAGTGGGGGATACGCCCCGGTGGGCTCCTGGGACACCCGACAGATGTTTTTC	CACDTVSGGYAPVGSWDTRQMFF
TRDD3	few	TRDV1	TRDJ1	TGTGCTCTTGGGGACTCTACGCCAGGTGGGGGATACGGCGTCGGGAAACTCATCTTT	CALGDSTPGGGYGVGKLIF
TRDD3	-	TRDV2	TRDJ3	TGTGCCTGTGACATGGGGATAAGGAGCTCCTGGGACACCCGACAGATGTTTTTC	CACDMGIRSSWDTRQMFF
TRDD3	large	TRAV29/DV5	TRDJ1	TGTGCAGCAAGTCCCAGGGGGGATACAACCGATAAACTCATCTTT	CAASPRGDTTDKLIF
-	few	TRDV1	TRDJ1	TGTGCTCTTGGGGCGCTACCTTCCCTCGGGTACTACCGGTACACCGATAAACTCATCTTT	CALGALPSLGYYRYTDKLIF
TRDD3	-	TRDV3	TRDJ2	TGTGCCTTTAGGCGTACTGGGGGAAAAGCTTTGACAGCACAACTCTTCTTT	CAFRRTGGKALTAQLFF
-	-	TRDV2	TRDJ3	TGTGCCTGTGACACTGAGGGATCCTGGGACACCCTCCATATTTTTTTC	CACDTEGSWDTLHIFF
TRDD3	-	TRAV29/DV5	TRDJ2	TGTGCAACAAGCGAGGGTACTGGGGGATACGCTTTGACAGCACAACTCTTCTTT	CATSEGTGGYALTAQLFF
-	-	TRDV3	TRDJ1	TGTGCCTTTCCGATTGGGCGTCCCCTTGGGGATAAACTCATCTTT	CAFPIGRPLGDKLIF
-	few	TRDV1	TRDJ1	TGTGCTCTTGGGGACGAAGGGGGTTCTTACACCGATAAACTCATCTTT	CALGDEGGSYTDKLIF
TRDD3	few	TRDV3	TRDJ1	TGTGCCTCTACCCCTTCTCGTACTGGGGGATACGGGGGGCTCTACACCGATAAACTCATCTTT	CASTPSRTGGYGGLYTDKLIF
-	few	TRDV1	TRDJ1	TGTGCTCTTGGGGGGTTACTACTGCCCTATGGGGGGTTTAACGATAAACTCATCTTT	CALGGLLLPYGGFNDKLIF
-	-	TRDV2	TRDJ3	TGTGCCTGTGACACCGTGGGGATCAGGGGCACCTTGGACACCCGACAGATGTTTTTC	CACDTVGIRGTLDTRQMFF
TRDD3	few	TRDV1	TRDJ1	TGTGCTCTTGGGGACTTTCCTACACAAGCACCCTGGGGGATACGGTCTGAGAAGTGTGACGCCGATAAACTCATCTTT	CALGDFPTQAPWGIRSEKCDADKLIF
TRDD3	few	TRDV1	TRDJ2	TGTGCTCTTGGGGAACGGTATGAAGGCAGTACTGGGGGATACGCAGCACAACTCTTCTTT	CALGERYEGSTGGYAAQLFF
TRDD3	-	TRDV1	TRDJ1	TGTGCTCTTGGGGAACTTCCTCTGGGGGATACGAGGGCCTACACCGATAAACTCATCTTT	CALGELPLGDTRAYTDKLIF
-	-	TRDV1	TRDJ1	TGTGCTCTTGGGGAGCACACCTTTGGCTACGAGGGATACACCGATAAACTCATCTTT	CALGEHTFGYEGYTDKLIF
TRDD3	few	TRDV1	TRDJ1	TGTGCTCTTGGGGAACTTCCTCTGGGGGATATGAGGGCCTACACCGATAAACTCATCTTT	CALGELPLGDMRAYTDKLIF
TRDD3	few	TRDV1	TRDJ1	TGTGCTCTTGGGGTCCCCGCCCTATCCAGCCCCTCCGTACTGGGGTGGCCTTCCGATAAACTCATCTTT	CALGVPALSSPSVLGWPSDKLIF
-	few	TRDV2	TRDJ3	TGTGCCCGTGACACGGTGGGATCCTGGGACACCCTCCATATTTTTTTC	CARDTVGSWDTLHIFF
TRDD3	-	TRDV1	TRDJ1	TGTGCTCTTGGTCCCAGGGGAGGCGTACTGGGGGATTGGGGCACCGATAAACTCATCTTT	CALGPRGGVLGDWGTDKLIF
TRDD2	few	TRDV1	TRDJ1	TGTGCTCTTGGGGGCATCCACCCGACCTTCCTACGTGGTACCGCCACCGCCACCGATAAACTCATCTTT	CALGGIHPTFLRGTATATDKLIF